The rows below give T cell receptor delta chains drawn from one sample of a study of gamma-delta T cells after stem cell transplantation. TCRdb ran CATT on the RT-PCR reads. The sample shows about 1,200 delta-chain clones, approximately 2.4% of them seen only once. The sequencing input was gamma-delta T cells. These receptor sequences come from a human donor. It is not recorded whose cells these are; they may come from a transplant donor. The CDR3 runs from the conserved cysteine through the conserved F or W. The D gene is left open where the match is weak. Expanded clones are given a class, and other clones once, few, many or no size at all.

CACDTVGGYTDKLIF TGTGCCTGTGACACCGTGGGGGGCTACACCGATAAACTCATCTTT TRDJ1 NA large TRDV2
CACDTVPSEGDIANRTDKLIF TGTGCCTGTGACACGGTACCTTCGGAGGGGGATATCGCTAATAGGACCGATAAACTCATCTTT TRDJ1 TRDD3 few TRDV2
CACDVLGATYTDKLIF TGTGCCTGTGACGTACTGGGGGCGACCTACACCGATAAACTCATCTTT TRDJ1 TRDD3 NA TRDV2
CACAAVMDSWDTRQMFF TGTGCCTGTGCCGCTGTGATGGACTCCTGGGACACCCGACAGATGTTTTTC TRDJ3 NA NA TRDV2
CACDTVGGGVHTDKLIF TGTGCCTGTGACACCGTAGGTGGGGGAGTCCACACCGATAAACTCATCTTT TRDJ1 TRDD3 large TRDV2
CACDSLGDLGDKLIF TGTGCCTGTGACTCACTGGGGGATTTGGGCGATAAACTCATCTTT TRDJ1 TRDD3 large TRDV2
CASRSYTDKLIF TGTGCCTCCCGATCGTACACCGATAAACTCATCTTT TRDJ1 NA NA TRDV3
CACDALGDTKNTDKLIF TGTGCCTGTGACGCATTGGGGGATACTAAGAACACCGATAAACTCATCTTT TRDJ1 TRDD3 NA TRDV2
CACDTVLGDTYTDKLIF TGTGCCTGTGACACCGTCCTGGGGGATACGTACACCGATAAACTCATCTTT TRDJ1 TRDD3 few TRDV2
CACDRTSGGLSSWDTRQMFF TGTGCCTGTGACCGAACTTCCGGGGGACTGAGCTCCTGGGACACCCGACAGATGTTTTTC TRDJ3 NA large TRDV2
CACDPVLGDTRGSTDKLIF TGTGCCTGTGACCCCGTACTGGGGGATACCAGGGGGTCCACCGATAAACTCATCTTT TRDJ1 TRDD3 few TRDV2
CACDYVAGGLRYTDKLIF TGTGCCTGTGACTATGTGGCTGGGGGATTAAGGTACACCGATAAACTCATCTTT TRDJ1 TRDD3 NA TRDV2
CACDRVAGGYATWDTRQMFF TGTGCCTGTGACAGAGTGGCTGGGGGATACGCGACCTGGGACACCCGACAGATGTTTTTC TRDJ3 TRDD3 NA TRDV2
CACDALLGDTDKLIF TGTGCCTGTGACGCCTTACTGGGGGATACCGATAAACTCATCTTT TRDJ1 TRDD3 hyperexpanded TRDV2
CACDSLLGDTDKLIF TGTGCCTGTGACTCTCTACTGGGGGATACCGATAAACTCATCTTT TRDJ1 TRDD3 NA TRDV2
CACGTLDLDSSWGDTDKLIF TGTGCCTGTGGCACCCTGGACCTTGACTCCTCCTGGGGGGATACCGATAAACTCATCTTT TRDJ1 TRDD3 few TRDV2
CACDSLLGDSPGGKLIF TGTGCCTGTGACTCTCTACTGGGGGATTCCCCTGGCGGTAAACTCATCTTT TRDJ1 TRDD3 NA TRDV2
CACDTVDGGYHTDKLIF TGTGCCTGTGACACCGTTGATGGGGGATATCACACCGATAAACTCATCTTT TRDJ1 TRDD3 hyperexpanded TRDV2
CACDPLRGDTDKLIF TGTGCCTGTGACCCGTTACGGGGGGATACCGATAAACTCATCTTT TRDJ1 TRDD3 NA TRDV2
CACDSLLGDTLGVHTDKLIF TGTGCCTGTGACTCTCTACTGGGGGATACGCTAGGGGTTCACACCGATAAACTCATCTTT TRDJ1 TRDD3 NA TRDV2
CACDTVRWAGGYGNTDKLIF TGTGCCTGTGACACCGTAAGGTGGGCTGGGGGATACGGCAACACCGATAAACTCATCTTT TRDJ1 TRDD3 NA TRDV2
CACDALGDTVGTDKLIF TGTGCCTGTGACGCATTGGGGGATACGGTCGGCACCGATAAACTCATCTTT TRDJ1 TRDD3 large TRDV2